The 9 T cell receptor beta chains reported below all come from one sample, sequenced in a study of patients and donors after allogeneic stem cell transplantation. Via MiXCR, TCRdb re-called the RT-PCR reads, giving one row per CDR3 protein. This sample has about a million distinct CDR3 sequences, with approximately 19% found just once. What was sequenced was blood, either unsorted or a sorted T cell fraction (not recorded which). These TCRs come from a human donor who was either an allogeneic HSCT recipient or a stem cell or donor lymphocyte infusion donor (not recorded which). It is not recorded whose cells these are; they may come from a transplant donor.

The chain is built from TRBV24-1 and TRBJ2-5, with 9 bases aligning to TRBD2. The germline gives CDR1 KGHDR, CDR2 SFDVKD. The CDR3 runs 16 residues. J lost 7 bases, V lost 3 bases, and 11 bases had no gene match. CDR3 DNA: TGTGCCACCAGTGATCCTCGACTAGCGGTCTTGGGGACCCAGTACTTC. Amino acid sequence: CATSDPRLAVLGTQYF.

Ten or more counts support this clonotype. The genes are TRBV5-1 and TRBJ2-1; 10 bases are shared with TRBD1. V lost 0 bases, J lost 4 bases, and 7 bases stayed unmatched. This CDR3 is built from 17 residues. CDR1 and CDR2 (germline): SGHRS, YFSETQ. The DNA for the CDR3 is TGCGCCAGCAGCTTGGAACATGGGACAGGGGCATACAATGAGCAGTTCTTC. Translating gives CASSLEHGTGAYNEQFF.

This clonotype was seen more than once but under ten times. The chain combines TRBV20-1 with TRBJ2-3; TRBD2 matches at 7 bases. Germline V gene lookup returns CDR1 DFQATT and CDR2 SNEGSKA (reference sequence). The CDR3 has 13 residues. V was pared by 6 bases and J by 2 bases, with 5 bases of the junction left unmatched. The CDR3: CSASTSATDTQYF. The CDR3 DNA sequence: TGCAGTGCGAGTACTAGCGCCACAGATACGCAGTATTTT.

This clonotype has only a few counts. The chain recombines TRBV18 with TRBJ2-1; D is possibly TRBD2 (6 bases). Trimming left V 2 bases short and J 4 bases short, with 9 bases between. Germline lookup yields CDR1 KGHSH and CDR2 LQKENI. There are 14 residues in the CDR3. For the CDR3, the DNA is TGTGCCAGCTCACCAATAGCGGTATACAATGAGCAGTTCTTC. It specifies CASSPIAVYNEQFF.

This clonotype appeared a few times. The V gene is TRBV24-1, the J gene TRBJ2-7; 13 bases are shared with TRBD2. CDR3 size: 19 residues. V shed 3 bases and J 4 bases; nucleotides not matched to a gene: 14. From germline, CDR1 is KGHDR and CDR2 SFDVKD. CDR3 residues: CATSDTGLAGASKMYEQYF. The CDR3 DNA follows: TGTGCCACCAGTGATACTGGACTAGCGGGAGCTTCGAAAATGTACGAGCAGTACTTC.

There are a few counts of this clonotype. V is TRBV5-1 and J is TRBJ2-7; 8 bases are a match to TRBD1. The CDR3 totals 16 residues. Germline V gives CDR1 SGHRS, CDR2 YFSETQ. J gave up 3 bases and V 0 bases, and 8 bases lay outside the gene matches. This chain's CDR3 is CASSLEPGQDIYEQYF. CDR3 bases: TGCGCCAGCAGCTTGGAACCGGGACAGGACATCTACGAGCAGTACTTC.

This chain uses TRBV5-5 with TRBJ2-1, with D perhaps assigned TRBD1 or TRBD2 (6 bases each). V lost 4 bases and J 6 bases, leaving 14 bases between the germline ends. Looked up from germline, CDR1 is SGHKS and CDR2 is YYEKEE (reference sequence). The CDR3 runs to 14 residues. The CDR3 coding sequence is TGTGCCAGCAGCGGGGGCGGGACCAGCAATGAGCAGTTCTTC. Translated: CASSGGGTSNEQFF.

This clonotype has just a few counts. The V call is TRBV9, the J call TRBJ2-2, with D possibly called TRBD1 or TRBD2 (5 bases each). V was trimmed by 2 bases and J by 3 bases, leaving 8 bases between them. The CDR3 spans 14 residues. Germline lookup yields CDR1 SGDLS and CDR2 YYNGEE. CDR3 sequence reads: CASSVGTYTGELFF. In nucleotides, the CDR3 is TGTGCCAGCAGCGTTGGGACGTACACCGGGGAGCTGTTTTTT.

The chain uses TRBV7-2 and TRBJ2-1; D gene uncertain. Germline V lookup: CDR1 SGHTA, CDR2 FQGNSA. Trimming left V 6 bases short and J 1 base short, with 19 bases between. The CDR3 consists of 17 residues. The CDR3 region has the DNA TGTGCCAGCAGGCCAGGTGGGTCTAAAATATCCTACAATGAGCAGTTCTTC. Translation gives CASRPGGSKISYNEQFF.